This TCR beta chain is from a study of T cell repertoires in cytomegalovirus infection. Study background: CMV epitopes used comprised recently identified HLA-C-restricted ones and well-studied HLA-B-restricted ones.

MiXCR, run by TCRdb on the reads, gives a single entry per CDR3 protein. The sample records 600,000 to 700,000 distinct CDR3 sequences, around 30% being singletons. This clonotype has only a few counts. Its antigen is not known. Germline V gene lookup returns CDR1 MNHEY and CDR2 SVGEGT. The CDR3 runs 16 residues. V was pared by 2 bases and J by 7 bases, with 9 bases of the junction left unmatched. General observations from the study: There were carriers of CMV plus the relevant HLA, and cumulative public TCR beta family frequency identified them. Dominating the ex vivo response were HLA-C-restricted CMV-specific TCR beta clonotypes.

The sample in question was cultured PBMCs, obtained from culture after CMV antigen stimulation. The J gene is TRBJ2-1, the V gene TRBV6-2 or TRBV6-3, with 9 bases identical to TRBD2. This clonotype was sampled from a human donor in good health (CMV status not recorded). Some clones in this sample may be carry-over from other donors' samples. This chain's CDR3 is CASSYHSGSGGNEQFF. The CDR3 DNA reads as TGTGCCAGCAGTTACCATAGCGGGAGTGGAGGGAATGAGCAGTTCTTC.